A selection of T cell receptor beta chains follows, all from one sample in a study of blood T cell repertoires in COVID-19. Clones were read by immunoSEQ multiplex PCR, and TCRdb kept only the in-frame ones, dropping some. This sample has about 280,000 clones, with around 91% found just once. The specimen was PBMCs or T cells enriched from blood (not recorded which). The receptor source for this set is a woman aged 18-29 years with acute COVID-19. The CDR3 runs from the conserved cysteine through the conserved F or W. The D gene is left open where the match is weak. Clone size is stated in some rows and not others, as once, few, many or a class when expanded.

d_gene | j_gene | abundance | v_gene | CDR3aa | CDR3nt
TRBD1 | TRBJ2-1 | . | TRBV7-7 | CASSWRTGSNEQFF | TGTGCCAGCAGCTGGCGGACAGGGTCCAATGAGCAGTTCTTC
. | TRBJ1-5 | . | TRBV27 | CASSLSRGSNQPQHF | TGTGCCAGCAGTTTATCCAGGGGAAGCAATCAGCCCCAGCATTTT
. | TRBJ1-6 | . | TRBV20-1 | CSASDVWATSYNSPLHF | TGCAGTGCTAGTGACGTGTGGGCGACATCCTATAATTCACCCCTCCACTTT
TRBD2 | TRBJ2-1 | . | TRBV7-3 | CASSLAGVAYNEQFF | TGTGCCAGCAGCCTAGCGGGAGTAGCCTACAATGAGCAGTTCTTC
. | TRBJ1-4 | few | TRBV2 | CASNWQDNEKLFF | TGTGCCAGCAATTGGCAGGATAATGAAAAACTGTTTTTT
. | TRBJ2-4 | . | TRBV5-1 | CASSLVQGLAKNIQYF | TGCGCCAGCAGCTTGGTTCAGGGACTAGCCAAAAACATTCAGTACTTC
. | TRBJ1-2 | . | TRBV15 | CATSRPTRRPHGYTF | TGTGCCACCAGCAGACCCACCCGGAGGCCCCATGGCTACACCTTC
. | TRBJ2-3 | few | TRBV4-3 | CASSQDYSRTDTQYF | TGCGCCAGCAGCCAAGATTACTCGCGCACAGATACGCAGTATTTT
TRBD1 | TRBJ1-3 | . | TRBV5-5 | CASSPDRVTGNTIYF | TGTGCCAGCAGCCCCGACAGGGTAACTGGAAACACCATATATTTT
TRBD2 | TRBJ2-3 | once | TRBV6-2/TRBV6-3 | CASSTLLAKDRTDTQYF | TGTGCCAGCAGTACTCTACTAGCGAAAGACCGCACAGATACGCAGTATTTT
. | TRBJ1-2 | . | TRBV29-1 | CSVENRGTGYTF | TGCAGCGTTGAGAACCGGGGGACCGGCTACACCTTC
TRBD1 | TRBJ1-2 | . | TRBV19 | CASGGQVGDYGYTF | TGTGCCAGTGGAGGACAGGTCGGGGACTATGGCTACACCTTC
. | TRBJ1-2 | . | TRBV20-1 | CSASPNYGYTF | TGCAGTGCTAGTCCGAACTATGGCTACACCTTC
. | TRBJ2-3 | . | TRBV7-2 | CASSLRVTRDTDTQYF | TGTGCCAGCAGCTTGAGGGTGACTAGAGACACAGATACGCAGTATTTT
TRBD2 | TRBJ2-7 | . | TRBV7-9 | CASTIAGGPYEQYF | TGTGCCAGCACCATAGCGGGAGGTCCCTACGAGCAGTACTTC
. | TRBJ2-6 | many | TRBV11-3 | CASATLQGSGANVLTF | TGTGCCAGCGCGACACTACAGGGCTCTGGGGCCAACGTCCTGACTTTC
. | TRBJ2-5 | . | TRBV6-5 | CASSWTVKETQYF | TGTGCCAGCAGTTGGACAGTGAAGGAGACCCAGTACTTC
. | TRBJ1-5 | . | TRBV28 | CASRPGYFGNQPQHF | TGTGCCAGCAGACCCGGGTATTTTGGCAATCAGCCCCAGCATTTT
. | TRBJ1-4 | . | TRBV4-1 | CASSRLRETDEKLFF | TGCGCCAGCAGCCGTTTGAGGGAGACGGATGAAAAACTGTTTTTT
. | TRBJ2-3 | few | TRBV18 | CASSPFGGAGTDTQYF | TGTGCCAGCTCACCGTTTGGGGGGGCGGGCACAGATACGCAGTATTTT
TRBD1 | TRBJ1-1 | . | TRBV7-8 | CASSPWDRVNTEAFF | TGTGCCAGCAGCCCGTGGGACAGGGTGAACACTGAAGCTTTCTTT
. | TRBJ2-3 | . | TRBV6-5 | CASRSRVVYTDTQYF | TGTGCCAGCAGATCGAGGGTAGTCTACACAGATACGCAGTATTTT
TRBD2 | TRBJ2-5 | . | TRBV7-8 | CASSYGTNLETQYF | TGTGCCAGCAGCTACGGGACTAATTTAGAGACCCAGTACTTC
TRBD1 | TRBJ1-6 | . | TRBV6-5 | CASRDRGRWNSPLHF | TGTGCCAGCAGGGACAGGGGGCGGTGGAATTCACCCCTCCACTTT
TRBD1 | TRBJ1-5 | . | TRBV7-6 | CASSLVGTGGRSPQHF | TGTGCCAGCAGCTTAGTTGGGACAGGGGGAAGGTCGCCCCAGCATTTT
. | TRBJ2-5 | once | TRBV27 | CASSSAPQETQYF | TGTGCCAGCAGTTCCGCGCCCCAAGAGACCCAGTACTTC
. | TRBJ2-7 | . | TRBV19 | CASSIYGGRSYEQYF | TGTGCCAGTAGTATTTATGGAGGGAGAAGCTACGAGCAGTACTTC
. | TRBJ2-2 | . | TRBV7-6 | CASSVSGNTGELFF | TGTGCCAGCAGCGTTAGCGGGAACACCGGGGAGCTGTTTTTT
TRBD1 | TRBJ1-5 | . | TRBV19 | CASSTRQGGQPQHF | TGTGCCAGTAGTACCAGACAGGGGGGACAGCCCCAGCATTTT
TRBD2 | TRBJ2-2 | . | TRBV24-1 | CATSDSGGRPSAGELFF | TGTGCCACCAGTGATTCCGGCGGGAGGCCCTCAGCCGGGGAGCTGTTTTTT
TRBD2 | TRBJ2-3 | . | TRBV7-9 | CASSPSSGFSTDTQYF | TGTGCCAGCAGCCCTTCTAGCGGGTTCTCAACAGATACGCAGTATTTT
. | TRBJ2-2 | . | TRBV29-1 | CSVGPGRTGELFF | TGCAGCGTTGGCCCAGGGCGGACCGGGGAGCTGTTTTTT
TRBD1 | TRBJ1-5 | once | TRBV11-2 | CASSPLGTGHQPQHF | TGTGCCAGCAGCCCTTTGGGGACAGGGCATCAGCCCCAGCATTTT
. | TRBJ2-1 | . | TRBV11-3 | CASSPPRAGLASYNEQFF | TGTGCCAGCAGCCCCCCGAGGGCGGGCCTAGCGTCGTACAATGAGCAGTTCTTC
TRBD2 | TRBJ2-1 | few | TRBV6-6 | CASSSTGTSGSRGQFF | TGTGCCAGCAGTTCCACCGGGACTAGCGGTTCACGGGGGCAGTTCTTC
TRBD1 | TRBJ1-3 | . | TRBV9 | CASSLTQTGSTGNTIYF | TGTGCCAGCAGCCTTACTCAGACAGGGAGCACTGGAAACACCATATATTTT
. | TRBJ1-5 | few | TRBV5-1 | CASSPGTLGNQPQHF | TGCGCCAGCAGCCCCGGGACACTTGGAAATCAGCCCCAGCATTTT
TRBD1 | TRBJ1-1 | . | TRBV9 | CASSVSPDRANTEAFF | TGTGCCAGCAGCGTTAGCCCCGACAGGGCGAACACTGAAGCTTTCTTT
TRBD1 | TRBJ2-5 | . | TRBV4-2 | CASSQDIGGDPEETQYF | TGTGCCAGCAGCCAAGATATAGGGGGCGACCCAGAAGAGACCCAGTACTTC
. | TRBJ2-3 | . | TRBV7-9 | CASSLARGAGDTQYF | TGTGCCAGCAGCTTAGCCCGGGGGGCGGGAGATACGCAGTATTTT
. | TRBJ2-7 | . | TRBV28 | CASSPTGTYEQYF | TGTGCCAGCAGTCCGACAGGAACCTACGAGCAGTACTTC